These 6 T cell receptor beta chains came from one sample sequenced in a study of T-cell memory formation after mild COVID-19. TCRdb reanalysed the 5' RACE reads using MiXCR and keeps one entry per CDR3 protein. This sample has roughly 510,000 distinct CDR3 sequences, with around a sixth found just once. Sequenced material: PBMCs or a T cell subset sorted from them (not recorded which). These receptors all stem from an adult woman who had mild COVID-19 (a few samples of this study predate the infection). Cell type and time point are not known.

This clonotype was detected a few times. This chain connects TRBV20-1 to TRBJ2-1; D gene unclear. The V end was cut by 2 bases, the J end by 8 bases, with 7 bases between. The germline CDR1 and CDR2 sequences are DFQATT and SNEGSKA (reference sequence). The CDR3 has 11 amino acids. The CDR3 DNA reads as TGCAGTGCTAGAAGTGCGCATGAGCAGTTCTTC. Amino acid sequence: CSARSAHEQFF.

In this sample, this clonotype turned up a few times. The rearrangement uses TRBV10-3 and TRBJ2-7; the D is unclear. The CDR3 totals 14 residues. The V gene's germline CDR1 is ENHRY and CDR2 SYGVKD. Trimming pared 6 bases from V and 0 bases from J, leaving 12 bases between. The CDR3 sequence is CAIRGIVSSYEQYF. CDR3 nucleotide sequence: TGTGCCATCAGGGGAATAGTAAGCTCCTACGAGCAGTACTTC.

The CDR3 DNA follows: TGTGCCAGCACTCTCTACAGGGAGGGGGACAATGAGCAGTTCTTC. Encoded protein: CASTLYREGDNEQFF. The chain recombines TRBV28 with TRBJ2-1; a possible D gene is TRBD2 (7 bases). The CDR3 is 15 residues long. Germline CDR1 is MDHEN and CDR2 is SYDVKM. The V gene lost 7 bases and the J gene lost 5 bases, with 18 bases spanning the gap.

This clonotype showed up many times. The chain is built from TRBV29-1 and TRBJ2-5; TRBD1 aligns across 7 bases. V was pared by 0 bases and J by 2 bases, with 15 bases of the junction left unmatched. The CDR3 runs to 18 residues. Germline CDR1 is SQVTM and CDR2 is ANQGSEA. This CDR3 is CSVEDLFIRTGEQETQYF. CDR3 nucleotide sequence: TGCAGCGTTGAAGACTTATTCATTAGGACAGGAGAACAAGAGACCCAGTACTTC.

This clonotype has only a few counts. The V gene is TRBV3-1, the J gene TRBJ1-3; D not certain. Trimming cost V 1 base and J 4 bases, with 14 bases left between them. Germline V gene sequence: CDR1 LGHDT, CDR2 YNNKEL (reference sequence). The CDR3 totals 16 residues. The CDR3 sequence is CASSQALYRSGNTIYF. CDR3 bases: TGTGCCAGCAGCCAAGCTTTGTACAGATCAGGAAACACCATATATTTT.

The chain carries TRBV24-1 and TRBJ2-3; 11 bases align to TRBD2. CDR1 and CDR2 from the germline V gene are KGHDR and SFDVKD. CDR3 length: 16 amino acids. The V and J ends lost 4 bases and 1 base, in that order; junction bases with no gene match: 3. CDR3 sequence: CATSDALAGGTDTQYF. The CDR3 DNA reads TGTGCCACCAGTGACGCACTAGCGGGGGGCACAGATACGCAGTATTTT.